This is a list of T cell receptor beta chains from one sample in a study of a mutant IDH1 vaccine in newly diagnosed glioma. These receptors' targets are unknown. Repertoires were generated with immunoSEQ multiplex PCR, while TCRdb's copy carries only in-frame clones and drops some. The data show roughly 51,000 clones, roughly four fifths seen once. The material sequenced was PBMCs, taken from a glioma patient whose treatment included an IDH1 peptide vaccine. These receptors all stem from a man aged 30 to 39 with glioma. CDR3s include the opening cysteine and the closing phenylalanine or tryptophan. The D gene is left open where the match is weak. The size of a clone is reported for some rows only, either as once, few or many, or as a class for expanded clones.

V gene: TRBV6-1
J gene: TRBJ2-2
clone size: -
D gene: TRBD1
CDR3 protein: CASSPRGPNTGELFF
CDR3 DNA: TGTGCCAGCAGTCCGAGGGGGCCGAACACCGGGGAGCTGTTTTTT

V gene: TRBV5-4
J gene: TRBJ2-5
clone size: -
D gene: TRBD2
CDR3 protein: CASSFTSGGAETQYF
CDR3 DNA: TGTGCCAGCAGCTTTACTAGCGGGGGGGCCGAGACCCAGTACTTC

V gene: TRBV11-2
J gene: TRBJ2-5
clone size: once
D gene: -
CDR3 protein: CASSLDLSWETQYF
CDR3 DNA: TGTGCCAGCAGCTTAGATCTAAGTTGGGAGACCCAGTACTTC

V gene: TRBV6-1
J gene: TRBJ2-3
clone size: -
D gene: TRBD1
CDR3 protein: CASESGQGTDTQYF
CDR3 DNA: TGTGCCAGCGAATCGGGACAGGGCACAGATACGCAGTATTTT

V gene: TRBV27
J gene: TRBJ2-1
clone size: -
D gene: -
CDR3 protein: CASRILVGSYNEQFF
CDR3 DNA: TGTGCCAGCCGTATCCTTGTGGGCTCCTACAATGAGCAGTTCTTC

V gene: TRBV6-1
J gene: TRBJ1-2
clone size: few
D gene: -
CDR3 protein: CASSRTGYGYTF
CDR3 DNA: TGTGCCAGCTCCCGAACGGGCTATGGCTACACCTTC

V gene: TRBV10-1
J gene: TRBJ1-1
clone size: -
D gene: -
CDR3 protein: CASSETGNTLNTEAFF
CDR3 DNA: TGCGCCAGCAGTGAGACCGGGAATACTTTGAACACTGAAGCTTTCTTT

V gene: TRBV9
J gene: TRBJ1-6
clone size: once
D gene: TRBD1
CDR3 protein: CASGQGQGHSPLHF
CDR3 DNA: TGTGCCAGCGGGCAGGGACAGGGGCATTCACCCCTCCACTTT

V gene: TRBV5-4
J gene: TRBJ2-1
clone size: -
D gene: -
CDR3 protein: CASSLGGSTAYNEQFF
CDR3 DNA: TGTGCCAGCAGCTTGGGAGGGTCGACGGCCTACAATGAGCAGTTCTTC

V gene: TRBV7-9
J gene: TRBJ2-7
clone size: -
D gene: TRBD1
CDR3 protein: CASSSWDSYEQYF
CDR3 DNA: TGTGCCAGCAGCAGTTGGGACAGCTACGAGCAGTACTTC

V gene: TRBV5-1
J gene: TRBJ2-2
clone size: once
D gene: TRBD2
CDR3 protein: CASSLAAGAGTGELFF
CDR3 DNA: TGCGCCAGCAGCTTAGCAGCGGGGGCAGGGACCGGGGAGCTGTTTTTT

V gene: TRBV19
J gene: TRBJ2-3
clone size: -
D gene: -
CDR3 protein: CASSITSGSTDTQYF
CDR3 DNA: TGTGCCAGTAGTATCACGAGCGGGAGCACAGATACGCAGTATTTT

V gene: TRBV2
J gene: TRBJ2-3
clone size: -
D gene: -
CDR3 protein: CATGKLTDTQYF
CDR3 DNA: TGTGCCACCGGCAAACTCACAGATACGCAGTATTTT

V gene: TRBV7-6
J gene: TRBJ2-7
clone size: -
D gene: -
CDR3 protein: CASSSRVTYEQYF
CDR3 DNA: TGTGCCAGCAGCTCCAGGGTGACCTACGAGCAGTACTTC

V gene: TRBV19
J gene: TRBJ1-1
clone size: few
D gene: TRBD1
CDR3 protein: CASSPPDRVATEAFF
CDR3 DNA: TGTGCCAGTAGTCCCCCGGACAGGGTTGCCACTGAAGCTTTCTTT

V gene: TRBV9
J gene: TRBJ2-5
clone size: -
D gene: TRBD1
CDR3 protein: CASSAGDRGVKGTQYF
CDR3 DNA: TGTGCCAGCAGCGCCGGGGACAGGGGCGTCAAGGGGACCCAGTACTTC

V gene: TRBV6-5
J gene: TRBJ2-3
clone size: -
D gene: -
CDR3 protein: CASSYSSWTDTQYF
CDR3 DNA: TGTGCCAGCAGTTACTCGTCATGGACAGATACGCAGTATTTT

V gene: TRBV2
J gene: TRBJ2-1
clone size: -
D gene: TRBD2
CDR3 protein: CASSVGLAGTYNEQFF
CDR3 DNA: TGTGCCAGCAGTGTCGGACTAGCGGGGACTTACAATGAGCAGTTCTTC

V gene: TRBV2
J gene: TRBJ1-1
clone size: -
D gene: -
CDR3 protein: CASSERPRGDTEAFF
CDR3 DNA: TGTGCCAGCAGTGAAAGGCCCCGAGGGGACACTGAAGCTTTCTTT

V gene: TRBV6-4
J gene: TRBJ1-1
clone size: -
D gene: -
CDR3 protein: CASSDSIANTEAFF
CDR3 DNA: TGTGCCAGCAGTGACTCTATAGCGAACACTGAAGCTTTCTTT

V gene: TRBV11-2
J gene: TRBJ1-1
clone size: -
D gene: -
CDR3 protein: CASSLYIALNTEAFF
CDR3 DNA: TGTGCCAGCAGCTTATATATCGCCCTGAACACTGAAGCTTTCTTT

V gene: TRBV5-1
J gene: TRBJ2-2
clone size: -
D gene: TRBD2
CDR3 protein: CASSPGGTANTGELFF
CDR3 DNA: TGCGCCAGCAGCCCGGGGGGGACGGCGAACACCGGGGAGCTGTTTTTT

V gene: TRBV5-6
J gene: TRBJ2-7
clone size: -
D gene: -
CDR3 protein: CASSLGPTGYEQYF
CDR3 DNA: TGTGCCAGCAGCTTGGGTCCCACAGGTTACGAGCAGTACTTC

V gene: TRBV7-2
J gene: TRBJ1-2
clone size: -
D gene: -
CDR3 protein: CASSPRDGVGYGYTF
CDR3 DNA: TGTGCCAGCAGCCCCCGCGATGGCGTAGGCTATGGCTACACCTTC

V gene: TRBV9
J gene: TRBJ2-7
clone size: -
D gene: TRBD2
CDR3 protein: CASSVEGRTSSYEQYF
CDR3 DNA: TGTGCCAGCAGCGTAGAAGGACGGACTAGTAGCTACGAGCAGTACTTC